This T cell receptor (beta chain) originates from a study of cytomegalovirus exposure and HLA in healthy donors. The study, taken as a whole, reports: Only CMV serostatus was available as immune exposure information. Across all donors, roughly uniform sequencing depth was an assumption of the presence/absence analyses. Highly shared variants forming one cluster were likely a sequencing artifact.

Use of 60 Vbeta and 13 Jbeta primers characterized the PCR. Using immunoSEQ multiplex PCR, the repertoire was profiled, and TCRdb retains in-frame clones only, with some absent. The sample contains fewer than 120,000 clones, about three quarters of which appear only once. Donors were nominally healthy when sampled, though unrecorded immune exposures were likely. With respect to this clone: Its antigen is still unknown.

The V and J ends lost 1 base and 6 bases, in that order; junction bases with no gene match: 4. This CDR3 is built from 14 residues. CDR1 and CDR2 from the germline V gene are MGHRA and YSYEKL. The J gene is TRBJ1-2, the V gene TRBV4-1; 8 bases map to TRBD1. The specimen sequenced was PBMCs. The TCR comes from a woman aged 55-70 years in good health and CMV-seropositive. CDR3 DNA: TGCGCCAGCAGCCAAGGTCGACAGGGGCATGGCTACACCTTC. Translation gives CASSQGRQGHGYTF.